This TCR beta chain was recovered during a study of blood T cell repertoires in COVID-19. Study details: Samples came from the United States, Italy and Spain, spanning acute and convalescent COVID-19. In each case, the material was cDNA or gDNA derived from T cells, B-cell-depleted T cells, or PBMCs.

The CDR3 is 13 amino acids. Germline V gene data show CDR1 as LGHDT and CDR2 as YNNKEL (reference sequence). V was trimmed by 3 bases and J by 5 bases, leaving 8 bases between them. How the authors handled the data: Amplifying reference gene primers gave estimates of nucleated cell counts. The repertoire was sequenced with immunoSEQ multiplex PCR; TCRdb's copy has only in-frame clones and lacks some. V, J and clone size are those of that table, while D and trimming were read from the DNA. The table lists 150,000 to 200,000 clones, roughly 88% of them singletons. The material sequenced was peripheral blood. The clonotype comes from a woman in her 30s with acute or convalescent COVID-19. The chain combines TRBV3-1 (or the pseudogene TRBV3-2) with TRBJ1-5, with unresolved D. CDR3 bases: TGTGCCAGCAGCCAGAGGATACATCAGCCCCAGCATTTT. This codes for CASSQRIHQPQHF.